This T cell receptor (beta chain) was captured by sequencing in a study of T-cell memory formation after mild COVID-19. Findings and limits, study-wide: Researchers found some responding clones in pre-infection memory, a sign that cross-reactive memory joined.

Per the germline V gene, CDR1 is SGHDT and CDR2 is YYEEEE. The CDR3 consists of 14 residues. V lost 0 bases and J lost 10, with 11 bases in between. There are a few counts of this clonotype. Antigen: not known. TCRdb reanalysed the 5' RACE reads using MiXCR and keeps one entry per CDR3 protein. Of 550,000 to 700,000 distinct CDR3 sequences in the sample, about a sixth are singletons; the top ten hold more than 10%. Sequenced input: PBMCs or a T cell subset sorted from them (not recorded which). The chain joins TRBV5-6 to TRBJ1-6; D gene unclear. This sequence was found in an adult woman who had mild COVID-19 (a few samples of this study predate the infection). Cell type and time point are not known. CDR3 in amino acids: CASSLGGLGSPLHF. CDR3 coding DNA: TGTGCCAGCAGCTTGGGAGGACTGGGCTCACCCCTCCACTTT.